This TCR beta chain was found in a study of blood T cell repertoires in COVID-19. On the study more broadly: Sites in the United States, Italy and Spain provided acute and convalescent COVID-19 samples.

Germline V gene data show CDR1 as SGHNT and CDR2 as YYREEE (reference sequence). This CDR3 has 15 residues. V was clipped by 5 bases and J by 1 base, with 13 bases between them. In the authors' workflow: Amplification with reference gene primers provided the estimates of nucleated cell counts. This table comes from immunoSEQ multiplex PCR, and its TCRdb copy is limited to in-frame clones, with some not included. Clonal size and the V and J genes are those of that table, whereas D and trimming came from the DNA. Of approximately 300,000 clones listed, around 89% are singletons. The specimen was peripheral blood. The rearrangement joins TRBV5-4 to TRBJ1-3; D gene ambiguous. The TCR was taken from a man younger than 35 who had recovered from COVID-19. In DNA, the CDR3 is TGTGCCAGCAGTCCAGCCCGGGGTTCTGGAAACACCATATATTTT. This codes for CASSPARGSGNTIYF.